What follows are 18 T cell receptor beta chains derived from one specimen sequenced in a study of blood T cell repertoires in COVID-19. Here immunoSEQ multiplex PCR was the method, and the copy in TCRdb shows in-frame clones only, minus some. The sample holds hundreds of thousands of clones; nearly 90% are singletons and the top ten take almost 9.5%. Sequenced sample: peripheral blood. The receptors derive from a man aged 18 to 29 with active or convalescent COVID-19.

This chain uses TRBV6-4 with TRBJ1-2; TRBD1 agrees at 8 bases. The CDR3 covers 18 residues. CDR1 MRHNA and CDR2 SNTAGT come from the germline V gene. The V and J ends lost 2 bases and 1 base, in that order; junction bases with no gene match: 12. The CDR3 sequence is CASSDRYRDRSFNYGYTF. The CDR3 DNA sequence: TGTGCCAGCAGTGACAGATACCGGGACAGGAGTTTTAACTATGGCTACACCTTC.

The gene calls are TRBV10-3 and TRBJ2-2; TRBD2 matches at 8 bases. CDR3 length: 15 residues. Per germline, CDR1 ENHRY and CDR2 SYGVKD. V dropped 3 bases and J dropped 5; count of bases not matched to a gene: 5. In DNA form, the CDR3 reads TGTGCCATCAGTGAAGGTCTAGCGGGTACCGGGGAGCTGTTTTTT. It specifies CAISEGLAGTGELFF.

The chain uses TRBV5-4 and TRBJ2-1, with 10 bases lining up with TRBD2. The ends lost 6 bases at V and 7 bases at J; junction bases unmatched: 10. The V gene's germline CDR1 is SGHNT and CDR2 YYREEE (reference sequence). The CDR3 sequence is 15 residues long. CDR3: CASTAGGILGNEQFF. DNA for the CDR3: TGTGCCAGCACAGCGGGGGGGATCCTCGGGAATGAGCAGTTCTTC.

The CDR3 is CASSERTGGWGETQYF. The CDR3 DNA sequence: TGTGCCAGCAGTGAACGGACAGGGGGTTGGGGAGAGACCCAGTACTTC. The V and J genes are TRBV6-1 and TRBJ2-5, with 10 bases fitting TRBD1. Germline V gene lookup returns CDR1 MNHNS and CDR2 SASEGT. The CDR3 totals 16 residues. V shed 2 bases, J shed 4 bases, and the junction held 7 bases outside the gene matches.

The rearrangement joins TRBV5-1 to TRBJ2-7, with a weak D call TRBD1 (6 bases). From germline, CDR1 is SGHRS and CDR2 YFSETQ. V was trimmed by 4 bases and J by 1 base, leaving 18 bases between them. This CDR3 spans 16 amino acids. The CDR3 region is CASSPRKRGGSYEQYF. CDR3 in DNA: TGCGCCAGCAGCCCCCGTAAAAGAGGGGGTTCCTACGAGCAGTACTTC.

This chain connects TRBV2 to TRBJ2-3; 7 bases match TRBD1. The V gene end was trimmed by 6 bases and the J gene end by 4 bases; junction bases not matched to a gene: 7. CDR3 length equals 14 residues. The germline V gene encodes CDR1 SNHLY and CDR2 FYNNEI. The DNA for the CDR3 is TGTGCCAGCAGGGACAGACAGGGATCAGATACGCAGTATTTT. Protein product: CASRDRQGSDTQYF.

The chain is built from TRBV5-6 and TRBJ1-2; D may be TRBD1 (5 bases). The germline V gene encodes CDR1 SGHDT and CDR2 YYEEEE. The CDR3 contains 13 residues. With 3 bases removed from V and 3 bases from J, the gap between germline ends came to 9 bases. The CDR3 region is CASSSGGDYGYTF. The CDR3 DNA reads TGTGCCAGCAGCTCAGGAGGGGACTATGGCTACACCTTC.

The CDR3 loop is CASSAGLREGETQYF. DNA of the CDR3: TGTGCCAGCAGCGCGGGACTAAGGGAGGGGGAGACCCAGTACTTC. This chain links TRBV7-9 with TRBJ2-5, with 7 bases lining up with TRBD2. The CDR3 covers 15 residues. Trimming took 5 bases from V and 5 from J; bases not matched to a gene: 11. Germline loops: CDR1 SEHNR, CDR2 FQNEAQ (reference sequence).

This clone was observed a few times. Other DNA sequences in this specimen translate into the identical CDR3. The V call is TRBV9, the J call TRBJ1-3; D gene ambiguous. The CDR3 has 14 amino acids. Trimming pared 2 bases from V and 0 bases from J, leaving 6 bases between. Per the germline V gene, CDR1 is SGDLS and CDR2 is YYNGEE. The DNA of the CDR3 is TGTGCCAGCAGCGTCGGGAGCTCTGGAAACACCATATATTTT. Protein product: CASSVGSSGNTIYF. Combining the CDR3 with reference TRBV9 and TRBJ1-3 gives the whole variable domain DSGVTQTPKHLITATGQRVTLRCSPRSGDLSVYWYQQSLDQGLQFLIQYYNGEERAKGNILERFSAQQFPDLHSELNLSSLELGDSALYFCASSVGSSGNTIYFGEGSWLTVV.

The rearrangement uses TRBV12-1 and TRBJ2-7; the table's D call, TRBD1, has no DNA check behind it. TRBV12-1 is listed as a pseudogene. This CDR3 spans 16 amino acids. CDR3 DNA: TGTGCCAGCAGCTTTCCTGAAGCCGACAGGGTATACGAGCAGTACTTC. It codes for CASSFPEADRVYEQYF.

J is TRBJ1-5 and V is TRBV3-1 (or the pseudogene TRBV3-2); TRBD1 agrees at 10 bases. CDR1 is LGHDT and CDR2 is YNNKEL in the germline V gene (reference sequence). CDR3 length: 16 residues. Germline trimming cut 6 bases from V and 5 bases from J; bases unmatched to any gene: 10. As DNA, the CDR3 is TGTGCCAGCAGTCCATCGAGGGACAGGGGCTATCAGCCCCAGCATTTT. Its translation: CASSPSRDRGYQPQHF.

The genes are TRBV11-2 and TRBJ2-6; perhaps TRBD1 as D (5 bases). The CDR3 spans 17 residues. Trimming took 1 base from V and 0 from J, leaving 10 bases between them. Per germline, CDR1 SGHAT and CDR2 FQNNGV. The CDR3 reads CASSLGGHYSGANVLTF. In DNA, the CDR3 is TGTGCCAGCAGCTTAGGTGGACATTACTCTGGGGCCAACGTCCTGACTTTC.

The chain recombines TRBV6-6 with TRBJ1-1; D perhaps matches TRBD1 (5 bases). Germline V gene data show CDR1 as MNHNY and CDR2 as SVGAGI (reference sequence). This CDR3 is 14 amino acids long. V was clipped by 0 bases and J by 2 bases, with 7 bases between them. CDR3 in amino acids: CASSYSTVNTEAFF. DNA of the CDR3: TGTGCCAGCAGTTACTCGACAGTTAACACTGAAGCTTTCTTT.

This rearrangement joins TRBV19 to TRBJ1-1, with D possibly TRBD1 on 5 matching bases. There are 14 residues in the CDR3. Germline V lookup: CDR1 LNHDA, CDR2 SQIVND (reference sequence). Trimming cost V 5 bases and J 2 bases, with 12 bases left between them. CDR3 DNA: TGTGCCAGTAGTTCTATCAGGGAAAACACTGAAGCTTTCTTT. Residues: CASSSIRENTEAFF.

The rearrangement joins TRBV5-5 to TRBJ2-2, with a weak D call TRBD1 (5 bases). CDR3 length: 16 residues. V dropped 1 base and J dropped 3 bases, with 13 bases sitting between them. The germline V gene has CDR1 SGHKS and CDR2 YYEKEE (reference sequence). CDR3 region: CASSLTSGSHTGELFF. The CDR3 region has the DNA TGTGCCAGCAGCTTGACTTCAGGGTCCCACACCGGGGAGCTGTTTTTT.

This clone was observed a single time. The chain is built from TRBV7-9 and TRBJ2-7; 11 nucleotides match TRBD1. Germline values: CDR1 SEHNR, CDR2 FQNEAQ (reference sequence). The V and J ends lost 1 base and 2 bases, in that order; junction bases with no gene match: 1. CDR3 length equals 15 residues. DNA for the CDR3: TGTGCCAGCAGCTTAGAGGACAGGGGGCCCTACGAGCAGTACTTC. Its translation: CASSLEDRGPYEQYF.

This clone appeared a single time. This chain's CDR3 is CASSYSVGSAVSYNEQFF. CDR3 DNA: TGTGCCAGCAGTTACTCTGTTGGTTCCGCGGTCTCCTACAATGAGCAGTTCTTC. The chain combines TRBV6-2 or TRBV6-3 with TRBJ2-1; D remains unclear. Trimming removed 0 bases at V and 0 bases at J, with 15 bases between. Germline-derived CDR1 and CDR2 are MNHEY and SVGEGT. The CDR3 runs 18 residues.

The rearrangement links TRBV6-6 to TRBJ1-5; TRBD1 matches at 7 bases. Looked up from germline, CDR1 is MNHNY and CDR2 is SVGAGI (reference sequence). The CDR3 extends over 14 amino acids. V shed 4 bases, J shed 5 bases, and the junction held 5 bases outside the gene matches. Here the CDR3 reads CASSFRQGDQPQHF. The CDR3 DNA reads TGTGCCAGCAGTTTCCGACAGGGCGATCAGCCCCAGCATTTT.